A selection of T cell receptor beta chains follows, all from one sample in a study of blood T cell repertoires in COVID-19. The repertoire was sequenced with immunoSEQ multiplex PCR; TCRdb's copy has only in-frame clones and lacks some. Of 50,000 to 60,000 clones detected, about four fifths appear once; the ten largest clones hold around 5.9%. Sequenced material: peripheral blood. These receptors originate from a human donor in a cohort sampled during active or convalescent COVID-19. Both conserved end residues are part of each CDR3. D genes are given only for firm matches. Part of the rows lack a size; the others show once, few, many or a class for expanded clones.

j_call,d_call,cdr3_length,v_call,clone_size,cdr3_nt,cdr3_aa
TRBJ1-2,TRBD1,15,TRBV5-1,.,TGCGCCAGCAGCCCGGACAGGGGGTCGCTCCTAGGCTACACCTTC,CASSPDRGSLLGYTF
TRBJ1-5,TRBD1,13,TRBV4-1,few,TGCGCCAGCAGCCACGACAGGGATCAGCCCCAGCATTTT,CASSHDRDQPQHF
TRBJ1-2,.,15,TRBV19,.,TGTGCCAGTAGTATAGCGGCAGGGTGGAACTATGGCTACACCTTC,CASSIAAGWNYGYTF
TRBJ2-2,TRBD1,14,TRBV18,once,TGTGCCAGCGAGGACAGGGGAATCACCGGGGAGCTGTTTTTT,CASEDRGITGELFF
TRBJ1-1,TRBD1,17,TRBV3-1/TRBV3-2,once,TGTGCCAGCAGCCACGCCGACAGGGTTCTTTGCTACACTGAAGCTTTCTTT,CASSHADRVLCYTEAFF
TRBJ1-1,.,17,TRBV7-6,few,TGTGCCAGCAGCTCCGCGGGGATCGGGACCCCGGGCACTGAAGCTTTCTTT,CASSSAGIGTPGTEAFF
TRBJ2-1,TRBD2,15,TRBV24-1,.,TGTGCCACCAGTTCTCAGACTAGCGGGTACAATGAGCAGTTCTTC,CATSSQTSGYNEQFF
TRBJ2-5,.,13,TRBV18,.,TGTGCCAGCTCACTGAAGACCGGGGAGACCCAGTACTTC,CASSLKTGETQYF
TRBJ1-5,TRBD1,12,TRBV10-3,.,TGTGCCACTGGACAGGGCGGCCAGCCCCAGCATTTT,CATGQGGQPQHF
TRBJ1-4,.,13,TRBV19,.,TGTGCCAGTAGTATAGGGTACTTGGAAAAACTGTTTTTT,CASSIGYLEKLFF
TRBJ1-2,.,15,TRBV11-1,few,TGTGCCAGCCCCTTAGGGGAGACAACTAACTATGGCTACACCTTC,CASPLGETTNYGYTF
TRBJ1-4,TRBD1,15,TRBV7-9,.,TGTGCCAGCAGCGCTCCGGGACAGGCGAATGAAAAACTGTTTTTT,CASSAPGQANEKLFF
TRBJ2-7,TRBD1,15,TRBV12-5,.,TGTGCTAGTGGTTTGGCGACAGGGGGATCCTACGAGCAGTACTTC,CASGLATGGSYEQYF
TRBJ2-5,TRBD1,17,TRBV15,.,TGTGCCACCAGCAGAGACCCTCCAGGGGGCCTAAAAGAGACCCAGTACTTC,CATSRDPPGGLKETQYF
TRBJ2-3,TRBD2,17,TRBV2,.,TGTGCCAGCAGCCGATGGACTAGCGGGGATACCACAGATACGCAGTATTTT,CASSRWTSGDTTDTQYF
TRBJ2-1,TRBD1,14,TRBV6-5,.,TGTGCCAGCAGGACAGGGGGGACCTACAATGAGCAGTTCTTC,CASRTGGTYNEQFF
TRBJ1-5,.,14,TRBV6-5,.,TGTGCCAGCAGACGCACACATAGCAATCAGCCCCAGCATTTT,CASRRTHSNQPQHF
TRBJ1-4,TRBD1,16,TRBV25-1,.,TGTGCCAGCAGCCCAGACTACAGGGGGAGACATGAAAAACTGTTTTTT,CASSPDYRGRHEKLFF
TRBJ2-3,TRBD2,17,TRBV7-2,.,TGTGCCAGCAGCTTAGCGACTAGCGGATACCGCACAGATACGCAGTATTTT,CASSLATSGYRTDTQYF
TRBJ2-3,TRBD2,17,TRBV24-1,.,TGTGCCACCAGTGATCCGCGGGGCGGGGGGGGCACAGATACGCAGTATTTT,CATSDPRGGGGTDTQYF
TRBJ2-1,TRBD1,15,TRBV28,.,TGTGCCACCACGAACCGACAGGGGGGCTACAATGAGCAGTTCTTC,CATTNRQGGYNEQFF
TRBJ1-1,TRBD1,14,TRBV3-1/TRBV3-2,.,TGTGCCAGCAGCCCCTCGGGACAGGGAAGTAGAGCTTTCTTT,CASSPSGQGSRAFF
TRBJ1-5,.,14,TRBV19,.,TGTGCCAGTAGTGACTCGGGCAGGGGTCAGCCCCAGCATTTT,CASSDSGRGQPQHF
TRBJ1-1,.,14,TRBV7-2,.,TGTGCCAGCAGCCCCTCCCTAGTGAACACTGAAGCTTTCTTT,CASSPSLVNTEAFF
TRBJ2-7,.,14,TRBV7-2,.,TGTGCCAGCAGCTCTCGCGGGGTCATTTACGAGCAGTACTTC,CASSSRGVIYEQYF
TRBJ1-1,.,14,TRBV19,once,TGTGCCAGTAGTATAGATCCTACAGGCCCTGAAGCTTTCTTT,CASSIDPTGPEAFF
TRBJ2-4,TRBD2,15,TRBV9,once,TGTGCCAGCAGCGTAGGGGGACTAGCTAAAAACATTCAGTACTTC,CASSVGGLAKNIQYF
TRBJ2-2,.,17,TRBV5-4,.,TGTGCCAGCAGCTTGGGGGGCATAAACTCCAACACCGGGGAGCTGTTTTTT,CASSLGGINSNTGELFF
TRBJ1-5,.,16,TRBV15,.,TGTGCCACCAGCACCACCCTTAGGGGGGGCTATCAGCCCCAGCATTTT,CATSTTLRGGYQPQHF
TRBJ2-3,.,14,TRBV11-3,.,TGTGCCAGCAGCCGGACTACAGCCACAGATACGCAGTATTTT,CASSRTTATDTQYF
TRBJ2-3,TRBD2,17,TRBV7-2,.,TGTGCCAGCAGCCCAGGACGCGGGGGGGCTCGGACAGATACGCAGTATTTT,CASSPGRGGARTDTQYF
TRBJ1-5,.,15,TRBV7-8,.,TGTGCCAGCAGCTTAGGGGGAGGGGTCGGTCAGCCCCAGCATTTT,CASSLGGGVGQPQHF
TRBJ2-1,TRBD2,15,TRBV5-6,.,TGTGCCAGCAGCCATAGCGGGGGGGCTTCGGGAGAGCAGTTCTTC,CASSHSGGASGEQFF
TRBJ1-2,TRBD1,15,TRBV19,.,TGTGCCAGTAGTATAGATCCGGGACAGATCTATGGCTACACCTTC,CASSIDPGQIYGYTF
TRBJ1-6,.,14,TRBV9,.,TGTGCCAGCAGCGTAAGAGACAAAGGATCACCCCTCCACTTT,CASSVRDKGSPLHF
TRBJ2-5,TRBD1,16,TRBV7-8,once,TGTGCCAGCAGCTTAGCCATGGGACAGGGGGGAGAGACCCAGTACTTC,CASSLAMGQGGETQYF
TRBJ1-1,TRBD1,15,TRBV6-6,.,TGTGCCAGCAGTTATTGGACAGGGAAGCCCTCACGAGCTTTCTTT,CASSYWTGKPSRAFF
TRBJ2-3,.,16,TRBV19,.,TGTGCCAGTAGTGCTGAGACAGGCTCCAGCACAGATACGCAGTATTTT,CASSAETGSSTDTQYF
TRBJ1-2,TRBD1,15,TRBV6-1,.,TGTGCCAGCAGTGAAGACGTCGGACAGGGCTATGGCTACACCTTC,CASSEDVGQGYGYTF
TRBJ2-1,TRBD2,15,TRBV7-3,.,TGTGCCAGCAGCTTAGGTAGCGGGGGGTACAATGAGCAGTTCTTC,CASSLGSGGYNEQFF
TRBJ2-2,.,13,TRBV19,.,TGTGCCACGAAGGGAGTGAACACCGGGGAGCTGTTTTTT,CATKGVNTGELFF
TRBJ2-5,.,13,TRBV27,once,TGTGCCAGCAGTTTATACAGGGAGGAGACCCAGTACTTC,CASSLYREETQYF
TRBJ1-5,.,14,TRBV6-5,.,TGTGCCAGCAGACGGGCGAGGGATAATCAGCCCCAGCATTTT,CASRRARDNQPQHF
TRBJ1-2,TRBD1,14,TRBV7-2,.,TGTGCCAGCAGCTTAGCGGCAGGGGGGAATGGCTACACCTTC,CASSLAAGGNGYTF
TRBJ2-7,.,11,TRBV12-3/TRBV12-4,.,TGTGCCAGCAGCACATCAATCGAGCAGTACTTC,CASSTSIEQYF
TRBJ2-6,.,17,TRBV1,.,TGCACCAGCAGCTCATGGTGTTTGTGCACTCGGGCCAACGTCCTGACTTTC,CTSSSWCLCTRANVLTF
TRBJ2-2,TRBD2,16,TRBV25-1,once,TGTGCCAGCAGTGAAGGGGGGCTAGCGGGGTACGGGGAGCTGTTTTTT,CASSEGGLAGYGELFF
TRBJ2-3,TRBD2,17,TRBV3-1/TRBV3-2,once,TGTGCCAGCAGCCCTCTATTCGGGCGGGGGGAACGAGATACGCAGTATTTT,CASSPLFGRGERDTQYF
TRBJ2-6,TRBD1,19,TRBV6-2/TRBV6-3,.,TGTGCCAGCAGCTATACACCGGGGACAGAGACGAGAGGGGCCAACGTCCTGACTTTC,CASSYTPGTETRGANVLTF
TRBJ2-2,TRBD2,17,TRBV5-5,.,TGTGCCAGCAGCTTGGCCGCTAGCGGGGGTTACACCGGGGAGCTGTTTTTT,CASSLAASGGYTGELFF
TRBJ2-7,TRBD2,16,TRBV5-1,.,TGCGCCAGCAGCTCCTTACCGGCTAGCGGGGTCGACGAGCAGTACTTC,CASSSLPASGVDEQYF
TRBJ2-2,.,15,TRBV9,.,TGTGCCAGCAGCGGAGACTTTTTGGACACCGGGGAGCTGTTTTTT,CASSGDFLDTGELFF
TRBJ1-1,.,16,TRBV13,.,TGTGCCAGCAGCTTGTTAAGCGGGTCAGCGAACGGTGAAGCTTTCTTT,CASSLLSGSANGEAFF
TRBJ2-3,TRBD2,17,TRBV7-8,.,TGTGCCAGCAGCCACCCTGGACTAGCGGGGGTTACAGATACGCAGTATTTT,CASSHPGLAGVTDTQYF